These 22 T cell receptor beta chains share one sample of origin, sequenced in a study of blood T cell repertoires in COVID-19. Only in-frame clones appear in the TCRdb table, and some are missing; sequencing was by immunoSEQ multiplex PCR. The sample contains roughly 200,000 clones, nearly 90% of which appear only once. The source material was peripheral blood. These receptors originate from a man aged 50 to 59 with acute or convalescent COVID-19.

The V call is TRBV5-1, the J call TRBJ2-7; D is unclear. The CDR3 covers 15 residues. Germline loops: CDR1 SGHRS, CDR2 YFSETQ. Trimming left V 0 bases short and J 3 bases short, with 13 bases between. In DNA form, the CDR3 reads TGCGCCAGCAGCTTGGAACCGGATCACTACTACGAGCAGTACTTC. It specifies CASSLEPDHYYEQYF.

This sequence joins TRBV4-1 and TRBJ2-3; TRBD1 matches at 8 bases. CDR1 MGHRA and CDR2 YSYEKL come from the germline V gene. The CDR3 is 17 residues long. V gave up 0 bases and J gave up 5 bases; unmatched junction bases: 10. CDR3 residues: CASSQDPGQGLVDTQYF. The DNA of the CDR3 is TGCGCCAGCAGCCAAGATCCTGGACAGGGCCTCGTAGATACGCAGTATTTT.

As DNA, the CDR3 is TGTGCCAGTAGTATTGGTCGACAGGGCGACACTGAAGCTTTCTTT. Its protein is CASSIGRQGDTEAFF. V and J are TRBV19 and TRBJ1-1; 7 bases match TRBD1. Trimming cost V 3 bases and J 3 bases; bases outside gene matches: 7. This CDR3 spans 15 amino acids. The germline V gene has CDR1 LNHDA and CDR2 SQIVND (reference sequence).

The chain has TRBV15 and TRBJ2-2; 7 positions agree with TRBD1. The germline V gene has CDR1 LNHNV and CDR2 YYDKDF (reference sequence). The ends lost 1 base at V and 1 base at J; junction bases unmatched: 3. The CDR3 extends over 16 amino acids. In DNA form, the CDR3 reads TGTGCCACCAGCAGAGGGGACAGACAGAACACCGGGGAGCTGTTTTTT. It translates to CATSRGDRQNTGELFF. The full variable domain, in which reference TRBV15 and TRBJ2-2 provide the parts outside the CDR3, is DAMVIQNPRYQVTQFGKPVTLSCSQTLNHNVMYWYQQKSSQAPKLLFHYYDKDFNNEADTPDNFQSRRPNTSFCFLDIRSPGLGDTAMYLCATSRGDRQNTGELFFGEGSRLTVL.

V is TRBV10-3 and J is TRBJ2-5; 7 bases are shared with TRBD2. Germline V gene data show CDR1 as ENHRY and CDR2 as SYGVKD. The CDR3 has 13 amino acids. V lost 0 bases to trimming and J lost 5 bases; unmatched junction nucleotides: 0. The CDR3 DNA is TGTGCCATCAGTGAGTCGGGGGGGGAGACCCAGTACTTC. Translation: CAISESGGETQYF.

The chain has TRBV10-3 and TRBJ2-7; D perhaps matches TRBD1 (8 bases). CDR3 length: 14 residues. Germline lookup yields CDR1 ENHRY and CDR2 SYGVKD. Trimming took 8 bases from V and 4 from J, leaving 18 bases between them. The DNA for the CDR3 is TGTGCCATCGGGACCGGACAGGGAGGGTACGAGCAGTACTTC. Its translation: CAIGTGQGGYEQYF.

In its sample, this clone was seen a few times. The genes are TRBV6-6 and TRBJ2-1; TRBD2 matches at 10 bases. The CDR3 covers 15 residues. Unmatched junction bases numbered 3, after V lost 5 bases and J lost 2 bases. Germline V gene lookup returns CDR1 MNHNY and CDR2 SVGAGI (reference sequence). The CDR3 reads CASSLLAGTYNEQFF. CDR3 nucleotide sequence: TGTGCCAGCAGTCTACTAGCGGGAACCTACAATGAGCAGTTCTTC.

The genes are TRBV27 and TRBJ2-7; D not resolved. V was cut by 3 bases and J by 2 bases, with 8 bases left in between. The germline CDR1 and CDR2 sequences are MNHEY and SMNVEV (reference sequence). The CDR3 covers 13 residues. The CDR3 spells CASSLFGAYEQYF. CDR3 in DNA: TGTGCCAGCAGTTTGTTCGGAGCCTACGAGCAGTACTTC.

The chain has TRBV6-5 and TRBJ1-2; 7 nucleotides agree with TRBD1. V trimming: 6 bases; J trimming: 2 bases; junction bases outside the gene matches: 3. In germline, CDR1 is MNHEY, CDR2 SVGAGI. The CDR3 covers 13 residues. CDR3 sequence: CASRGDSNYGYTF. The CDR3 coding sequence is TGTGCCAGCAGGGGGGACAGCAACTATGGCTACACCTTC.

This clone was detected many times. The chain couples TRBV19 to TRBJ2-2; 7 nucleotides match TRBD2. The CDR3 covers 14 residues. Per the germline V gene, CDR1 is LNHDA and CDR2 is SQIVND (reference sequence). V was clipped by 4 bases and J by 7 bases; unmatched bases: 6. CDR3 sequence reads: CASSSGSWYGELFF. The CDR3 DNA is TGTGCCAGTAGTAGCGGGAGCTGGTACGGGGAGCTGTTTTTT. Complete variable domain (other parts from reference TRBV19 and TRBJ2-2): DGGITQSPKYLFRKEGQNVTLSCEQNLNHDAMYWYRQDPGQGLRLIYYSQIVNDFQKGDIAEGYSVSREKKESFPLTVTSAQKNPTAFYLCASSSGSWYGELFFGEGSRLTVL.

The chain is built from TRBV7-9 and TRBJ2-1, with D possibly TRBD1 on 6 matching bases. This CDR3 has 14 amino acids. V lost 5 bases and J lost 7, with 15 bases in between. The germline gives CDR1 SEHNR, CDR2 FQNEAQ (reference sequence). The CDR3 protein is CASSVQGEVNEQFF. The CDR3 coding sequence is TGTGCCAGCAGCGTACAGGGTGAAGTGAATGAGCAGTTCTTC.

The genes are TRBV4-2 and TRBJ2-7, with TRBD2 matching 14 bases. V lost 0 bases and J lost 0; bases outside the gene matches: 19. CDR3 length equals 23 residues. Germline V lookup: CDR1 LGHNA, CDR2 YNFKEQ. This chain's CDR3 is CASSQDLIAPGLAGARSSYEQYF. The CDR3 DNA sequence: TGTGCCAGCAGCCAAGACCTCATCGCGCCGGGACTAGCGGGAGCCCGGAGCTCCTACGAGCAGTACTTC.

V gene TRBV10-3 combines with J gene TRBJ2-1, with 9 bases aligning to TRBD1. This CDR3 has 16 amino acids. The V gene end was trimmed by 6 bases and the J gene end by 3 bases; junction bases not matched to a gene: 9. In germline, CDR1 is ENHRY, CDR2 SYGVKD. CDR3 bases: TGTGCCATCAGCTCCCAGGGACAGGGATTCTACAATGAGCAGTTCTTC. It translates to CAISSQGQGFYNEQFF.

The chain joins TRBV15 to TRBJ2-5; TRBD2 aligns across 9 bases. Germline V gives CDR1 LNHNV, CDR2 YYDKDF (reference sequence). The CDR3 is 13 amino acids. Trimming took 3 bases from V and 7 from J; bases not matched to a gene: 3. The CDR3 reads CATSSSGGWTQYF. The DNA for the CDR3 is TGTGCCACCAGCAGTAGCGGGGGATGGACCCAGTACTTC. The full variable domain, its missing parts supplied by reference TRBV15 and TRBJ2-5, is DAMVIQNPRYQVTQFGKPVTLSCSQTLNHNVMYWYQQKSSQAPKLLFHYYDKDFNNEADTPDNFQSRRPNTSFCFLDIRSPGLGDTAMYLCATSSSGGWTQYFGPGTRLLVL.

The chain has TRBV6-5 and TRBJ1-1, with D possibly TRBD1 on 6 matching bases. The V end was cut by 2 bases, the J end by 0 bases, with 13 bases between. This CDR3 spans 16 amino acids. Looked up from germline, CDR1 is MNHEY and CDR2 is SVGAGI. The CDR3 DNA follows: TGTGCCAGCAGTTACCACGCGGGGGGCGTGAACACTGAAGCTTTCTTT. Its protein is CASSYHAGGVNTEAFF.

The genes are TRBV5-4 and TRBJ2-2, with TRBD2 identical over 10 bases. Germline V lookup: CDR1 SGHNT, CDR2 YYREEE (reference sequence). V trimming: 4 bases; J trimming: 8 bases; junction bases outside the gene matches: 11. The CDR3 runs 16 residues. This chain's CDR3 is CASSLGLAAKPGELFF. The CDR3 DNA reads TGTGCCAGCAGCCTAGGACTAGCGGCAAAGCCAGGGGAGCTGTTTTTT.

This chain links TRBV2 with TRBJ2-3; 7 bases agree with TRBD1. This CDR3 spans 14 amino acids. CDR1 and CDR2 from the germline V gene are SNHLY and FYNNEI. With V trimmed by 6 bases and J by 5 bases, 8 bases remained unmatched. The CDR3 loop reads CASRPGQVIDTQYF. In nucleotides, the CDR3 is TGTGCCAGCAGACCCGGACAGGTGATAGATACGCAGTATTTT.

In nucleotides, the CDR3 is TGTGCCAGCAGCTACAATTCTCCGAACACTGAAGCTTTCTTT. It encodes CASSYNSPNTEAFF. The chain combines TRBV13 with TRBJ1-1; D is ambiguous. Trimming removed 4 bases at V and 1 base at J, with 10 bases between. CDR3 size: 14 residues. Germline assignment: CDR1 PRHDT and CDR2 FYEKMQ (reference sequence). Using reference TRBV13 and TRBJ1-1 for the parts outside the CDR3, the full variable domain is AAGVIQSPRHLIKEKRETATLKCYPIPRHDTVYWYQQGPGQDPQFLISFYEKMQSDKGSIPDRFSAQQFSDYHSELNMSSLELGDSALYFCASSYNSPNTEAFFGQGTRLTVV.

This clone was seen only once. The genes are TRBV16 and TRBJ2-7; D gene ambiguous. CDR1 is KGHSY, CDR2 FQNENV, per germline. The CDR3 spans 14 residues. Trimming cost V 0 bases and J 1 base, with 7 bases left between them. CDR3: CASSQSSLSYEQYV. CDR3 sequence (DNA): TGTGCCAGCAGCCAATCGTCCCTTTCCTACGAGCAGTACGTC.

CDR3 sequence reads: CASSLARRGSGYGYTF. CDR3 nucleotides: TGTGCCAGCAGTTTAGCCCGCCGGGGAAGTGGCTATGGCTACACCTTC. This chain joins TRBV28 and TRBJ1-2; D is undetermined. Trimming cost V 2 bases and J 4 bases, with 17 bases left between them. The CDR3 extends over 16 amino acids. In germline, CDR1 is MDHEN, CDR2 SYDVKM.

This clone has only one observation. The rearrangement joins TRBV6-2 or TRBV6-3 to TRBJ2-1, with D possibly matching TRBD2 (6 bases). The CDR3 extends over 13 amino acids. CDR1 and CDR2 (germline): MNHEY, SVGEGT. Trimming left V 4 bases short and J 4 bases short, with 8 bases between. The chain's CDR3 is CASSSGLYNEQFF. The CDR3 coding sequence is TGTGCCAGCAGTTCGGGACTGTACAATGAGCAGTTCTTC.

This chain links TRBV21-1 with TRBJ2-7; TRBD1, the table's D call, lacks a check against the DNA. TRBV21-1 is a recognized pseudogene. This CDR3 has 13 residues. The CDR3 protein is CAQPGQGAREQYF. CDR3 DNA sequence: TGTGCCCAACCGGGACAGGGGGCAAGGGAGCAGTACTTC.